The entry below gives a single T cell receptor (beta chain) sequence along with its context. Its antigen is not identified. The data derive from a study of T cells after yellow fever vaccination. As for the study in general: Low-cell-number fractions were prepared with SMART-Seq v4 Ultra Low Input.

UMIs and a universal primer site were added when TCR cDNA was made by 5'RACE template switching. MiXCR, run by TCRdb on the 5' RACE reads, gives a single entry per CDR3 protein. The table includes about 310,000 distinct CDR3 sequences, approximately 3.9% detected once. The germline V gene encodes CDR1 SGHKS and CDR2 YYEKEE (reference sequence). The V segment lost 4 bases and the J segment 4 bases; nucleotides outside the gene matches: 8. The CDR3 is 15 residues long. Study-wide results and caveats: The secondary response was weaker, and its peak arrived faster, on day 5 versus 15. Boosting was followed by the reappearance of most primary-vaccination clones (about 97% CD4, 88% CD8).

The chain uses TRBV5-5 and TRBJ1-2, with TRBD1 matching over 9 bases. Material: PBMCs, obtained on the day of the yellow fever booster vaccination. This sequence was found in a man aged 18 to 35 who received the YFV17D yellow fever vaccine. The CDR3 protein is CASSPRQGVAYGYTF. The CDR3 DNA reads TGTGCCAGCAGCCCTCGACAGGGGGTCGCCTATGGCTACACCTTC.